The 2 T cell receptor beta chains below all came from one sample that was sequenced in a study of T cells in Graves' hyperthyroidism and ophthalmopathy. Authors of the study amplified TCR beta CDR3 regions from RNA transcripts. The TCR CDR3 was amplified in a first-round RT-PCR using the HTBI primer set. TCRdb reanalysed the multiplex PCR reads using MiXCR and keeps one entry per CDR3 protein. The sample has some 460,000 distinct CDR3 sequences; around 16% are singletons. Material: blood. These TCRs come from a woman in her late teens or twenties with Graves' hyperthyroidism.

The sample holds many counts of this clonotype. One base away lies a much larger clone, so this may be a sequencing read error. This chain joins TRBV2 and TRBJ2-1; D unresolved. CDR3 length: 12 amino acids. In germline, CDR1 is SNHLY, CDR2 FYNNEI. DNA of the CDR3: TGTGCCAGCAGGGTCGGACCTAATGGGCAGTTCTTC. Translating it yields CASRVGPNGQFF.

Details on this clonotype: A much bigger clone sits one base away, suggesting this may be a read error. As DNA, the CDR3 is TGTGGCAGCAGCTTGGGTGTTGGGTTCCAGCCCCAGCATTTT. This encodes CGSSLGVGFQPQHF. The V gene is TRBV5-5, the J gene TRBJ1-5, with no clear D. The V gene's germline CDR1 is SGHKS and CDR2 YYEKEE (reference sequence). The CDR3 consists of 14 residues.